The 21 T cell receptor beta chains below all came from one sample that was sequenced in a study of cytomegalovirus exposure and HLA in healthy donors. A multiplex PCR was run with 60 Vbeta primers and 13 Jbeta primers. TCRdb keeps only in-frame clones here, not all; method: immunoSEQ multiplex PCR. The table records 75,000 to 100,000 clones, about 78% of them present only once. Specimen: PBMCs. All receptors derive from a man aged 40-55 years in good health and CMV-seronegative.

This clone has a handful of counts. The chain joins TRBV5-4 to TRBJ1-2, with 10 bases matching TRBD1. The CDR3 is 17 amino acids. Germline-derived CDR1 and CDR2 are SGHNT and YYREEE (reference sequence). Trimming removed 4 bases from V and 2 bases from J; junction bases left unmatched: 11. CDR3 in amino acids: CASSPGGLDRGNYGYTF. The CDR3, as DNA: TGTGCCAGCAGCCCTGGGGGGTTGGACAGGGGGAACTATGGCTACACCTTC.

This clone was seen only a few times. The rearrangement uses TRBV9 and TRBJ2-3; TRBD2 agrees at 8 bases. CDR3 length equals 15 residues. V lost 0 bases to trimming and J lost 5 bases; unmatched junction nucleotides: 5. Germline CDR1 SGDLS, CDR2 YYNGEE. In DNA, the CDR3 is TGTGCCAGCAGCGTAGGAGCGGGAGCAGGAGATACGCAGTATTTT. Translated, it gives CASSVGAGAGDTQYF.

The genes are TRBV14 and TRBJ2-7; 11 nucleotides match TRBD1. V trimming: 1 base; J trimming: 3 bases; junction bases outside the gene matches: 5. The germline V gene has CDR1 SGHDN and CDR2 FVKESK. CDR3 size: 16 residues. CDR3 nucleotides: TGTGCCAGCAGCCAAGCTGGACAGGGGGCGGACTACGAGCAGTACTTC. It translates to CASSQAGQGADYEQYF.

V gene TRBV28 combines with J gene TRBJ2-5; 7 bases agree with TRBD1. This CDR3 comprises 17 residues. Germline V gives CDR1 MDHEN, CDR2 SYDVKM. The trim removed 5 bases at V and 5 bases at J, leaving 17 bases unmatched. The DNA of the CDR3 is TGTGCCAGCAGTGACGGTGTACAGGGGCTCTTGGAGGAGACCCAGTACTTC. This gives the protein CASSDGVQGLLEETQYF.

This clone has only one observation. The DNA for the CDR3 is TGTGCCAGCAACGGGAGACAGGGGGCGAAGAGTAATAAGACTGAAGCTTTCTTT. Translating gives CASNGRQGAKSNKTEAFF. The chain carries TRBV21-1 and TRBJ1-1; TRBD1 is the table's D call and was not checked against the DNA. TRBV21-1 corresponds to a pseudogene. This CDR3 is 18 amino acids long.

This sequence joins TRBV7-9 and TRBJ1-2; D might be TRBD1 (5 bases). Germline assignment: CDR1 SEHNR and CDR2 FQNEAQ (reference sequence). V lost 2 bases and J lost 6, with 16 bases in between. This CDR3 is 15 amino acids long. The CDR3 loop reads CASSLSWALGDGYTF. CDR3 nucleotide sequence: TGTGCCAGCAGCTTATCCTGGGCCCTAGGGGATGGCTACACCTTC.

The chain employs TRBV6-5 and TRBJ2-7; D is undetermined. Germline CDR1 is MNHEY and CDR2 is SVGAGI. The CDR3 consists of 11 residues. V was cut by 5 bases and J by 6 bases, with 8 bases left in between. The CDR3, as DNA: TGTGCCAGCAGTCGGCCGGGCGAGCAGTACTTC. This sequence encodes CASSRPGEQYF.

This clone was seen a few times. CDR3 nucleotide sequence: TGTGCCAGCAGTCAGGGGTCTAGCACAGATACGCAGTATTTT. Translation gives CASSQGSSTDTQYF. The chain recombines TRBV6-5 with TRBJ2-3; D may be TRBD1 (6 bases). Germline V lookup: CDR1 MNHEY, CDR2 SVGAGI. V gave up 5 bases and J gave up 0 bases, with 9 bases separating them. CDR3 length: 14 amino acids.

The V gene is TRBV10-3, the J gene TRBJ2-5; D possibly corresponds to TRBD2 (5 bases). The V gene's germline CDR1 is ENHRY and CDR2 SYGVKD. Trimming took off 8 bases at V and 2 bases at J, with 12 bases between the two ends. The CDR3 is made up of 13 amino acids. Here the CDR3 DNA reads TGTGCCATCTTAAACAGAGGGCAAGAGACCCAGTACTTC. Amino acids: CAILNRGQETQYF.

The CDR3 sequence is CASGQEYSNQPQHF. As DNA, the CDR3 is TGTGCCAGCGGACAGGAGTATAGCAATCAGCCCCAGCATTTT. This chain links TRBV19 with TRBJ1-5; TRBD1 matches 7 bases. In germline, CDR1 is LNHDA, CDR2 SQIVND (reference sequence). The length of the CDR3 is 14 residues. The ends lost 9 bases at V and 0 bases at J; junction bases unmatched: 5.

The genes are TRBV19 and TRBJ2-3; D not certain. Germline V lookup: CDR1 LNHDA, CDR2 SQIVND (reference sequence). The V gene lost 6 bases and the J gene lost 1 base, with 8 bases spanning the gap. The CDR3 runs to 13 residues. CDR3 coding DNA: TGTGCCAGTAGGGAGTTGGGCACAGATACGCAGTATTTT. Protein product: CASRELGTDTQYF.

This clone was seen a handful of times. This chain links TRBV5-1 with TRBJ2-3; TRBD2 is a possible D gene (5 bases). Germline assignment: CDR1 SGHRS and CDR2 YFSETQ. Trimming shortened V by 4 bases and J by 1 base, and 13 bases separated the two germline ends. The CDR3 length is 15 residues. CDR3 loop: CASSPSPGGTDTQYF. The CDR3 DNA reads TGCGCCAGCAGCCCCTCCCCCGGGGGCACAGATACGCAGTATTTT.

Only a few counts were recorded for this clone. This chain connects TRBV7-9 to TRBJ2-7, with TRBD2 as a possible D gene (5 bases). The CDR3 contains 13 residues. Germline V gene sequence: CDR1 SEHNR, CDR2 FQNEAQ (reference sequence). Trimming stripped 0 bases from V and 6 bases from J, with 9 bases between. The CDR3: CASSLAGDAEQYF. Written as DNA, the CDR3 is TGTGCCAGCAGCTTAGCGGGAGACGCCGAGCAGTACTTC.

The chain joins TRBV7-9 to TRBJ2-7, with TRBD1 matching 9 bases. Germline CDR1 is SEHNR and CDR2 is FQNEAQ (reference sequence). V shed 6 bases, J shed 2 bases, and the junction held 8 bases outside the gene matches. The CDR3 consists of 15 residues. The CDR3 sequence is CASSSRGTGTYEQYF. The CDR3, as DNA: TGTGCCAGCAGTTCCAGGGGGACAGGGACCTACGAGCAGTACTTC.

CDR3: CASSPVAYNEQFF. The CDR3 bases are TGTGCCAGTAGTCCGGTTGCCTACAATGAGCAGTTCTTC. The chain recombines TRBV19 with TRBJ2-1; D remains ambiguous. The CDR3 is 13 amino acids. With 5 bases removed from V and 2 bases from J, the gap between germline ends came to 7 bases. Germline assignment: CDR1 LNHDA and CDR2 SQIVND (reference sequence).

This clone was observed once. The genes are TRBV5-1 and TRBJ2-7; TRBD1 matches 7 bases. CDR3 size: 16 residues. Germline-derived CDR1 and CDR2 are SGHRS and YFSETQ. Germline trimming cut 3 bases from V and 0 bases from J; bases unmatched to any gene: 9. The CDR3 nucleotides read TGCGCCAGCAGCTGGACTCACGGGACAGTCTCCTACGAGCAGTACTTC. It specifies CASSWTHGTVSYEQYF.

The rearrangement joins TRBV27 to TRBJ1-1; D unclear. Germline lookup yields CDR1 MNHEY and CDR2 SMNVEV (reference sequence). The CDR3 is 14 residues long. The germline V and J ends were trimmed by 2 bases and 5 bases, with 12 bases remaining between them. CDR3: CASSLKEMRTEAFF. The CDR3 DNA is TGTGCCAGCAGTTTAAAGGAGATGAGAACTGAAGCTTTCTTT.

This clone has just a few counts. This chain joins TRBV11-1 and TRBJ2-5; 12 nucleotides align to TRBD1. Germline V CDR1 and CDR2: SGHAT, FQDESV (reference sequence). This CDR3 has 16 residues. V trimming: 5 bases; J trimming: 3 bases; junction bases outside the gene matches: 7. CDR3 region: CASSPSGTGGEETQYF. The CDR3 nucleotides read TGTGCCAGCAGCCCATCCGGGACAGGGGGCGAAGAGACCCAGTACTTC.

Regarding this clone: In the same sample, other DNA sequences code for this CDR3. The gene calls are TRBV6-4 and TRBJ1-1; 9 bases align to TRBD1. The CDR3 runs 13 residues. Looked up from germline, CDR1 is MRHNA and CDR2 is SNTAGT. Germline trimming cut 6 bases from V and 1 base from J; bases unmatched to any gene: 0. For the CDR3, the DNA is TGTGCCAGCAGGGACAGGGGGAACACTGAAGCTTTCTTT. It translates to CASRDRGNTEAFF.

The genes are TRBV7-2 and TRBJ2-1; a weak D match, TRBD2 (6 bases). V was trimmed by 1 base and J by 6 bases, leaving 7 bases between them. The CDR3 length is 13 residues. The germline CDR1 and CDR2 sequences are SGHTA and FQGNSA. CDR3 DNA sequence: TGTGCCAGCAGCTTAGGACTAGTCAATGAGCAGTTCTTC. Translation: CASSLGLVNEQFF.

The chain combines TRBV9 with TRBJ1-2; TRBD1 is a possible D gene (6 bases). Trimming took off 4 bases at V and 7 bases at J, with 14 bases between the two ends. The CDR3 is 13 amino acids. The germline V gene has CDR1 SGDLS and CDR2 YYNGEE. CDR3 coding DNA: TGTGCCAGCAGCAACCCCACAGGGATTGGCTACACCTTC. It yields the protein CASSNPTGIGYTF.